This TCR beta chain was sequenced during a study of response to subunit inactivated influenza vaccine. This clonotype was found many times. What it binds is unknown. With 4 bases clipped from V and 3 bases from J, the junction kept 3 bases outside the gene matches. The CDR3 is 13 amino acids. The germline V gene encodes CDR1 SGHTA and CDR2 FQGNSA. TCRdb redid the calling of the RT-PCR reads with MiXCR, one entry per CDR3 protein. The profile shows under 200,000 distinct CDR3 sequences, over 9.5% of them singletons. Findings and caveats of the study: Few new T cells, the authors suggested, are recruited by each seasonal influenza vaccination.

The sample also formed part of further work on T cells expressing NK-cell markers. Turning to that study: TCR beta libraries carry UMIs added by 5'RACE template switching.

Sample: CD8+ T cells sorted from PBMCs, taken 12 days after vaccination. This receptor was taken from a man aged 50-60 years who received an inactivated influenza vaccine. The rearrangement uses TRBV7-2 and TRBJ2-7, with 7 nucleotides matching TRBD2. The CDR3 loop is CASSSGLSYEQYF. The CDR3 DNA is TGTGCCAGCAGCTCGGGACTAAGCTACGAGCAGTACTTC.